The 15 T cell receptor beta chains presented below share a single source sample, sequenced in a study of shared clonotypes between healthy human individuals. CD8 cells regarded as naive lacked CD45RO, were positively chosen for CCR7, and omitted terminally differentiated effector memory CD45RA+ cells. Assay used: immunoSEQ multiplex PCR; TCRdb lists only in-frame clones, some missing. Of over 2 million clones in the sample, approximately 95% were seen once. The specimen sequenced was naive CD8+ T cells sorted from blood. The source is a man aged 18 to 30 in good health.

A few counts support this clone. This may be a read error: a much more frequent sequence differs by one nucleotide. Other DNA sequences within the sample encode an identical CDR3. The genes are TRBV9 and TRBJ1-1; D not certain. The CDR3 has 13 amino acids. V lost 0 bases to trimming and J lost 3 bases, with 6 bases between them. The germline V gene has CDR1 SGDLS and CDR2 YYNGEE. The CDR3 coding sequence is TGTGCCAGCAGCGTAGGGGGTTACACTGAAGCTTTCTTT. It codes for CASSVGGYTEAFF.

The J gene is TRBJ2-3, the V gene TRBV2, with a tentative D call TRBD2 (5 bases). There are 17 residues in the CDR3. CDR1 and CDR2 (germline): SNHLY, FYNNEI. V gave up 3 bases and J gave up 1 base, with 17 bases separating them. The CDR3 here is CASSETGPGMGTDTQYF. In nucleotides, the CDR3 is TGTGCCAGCAGTGAGACCGGACCGGGGATGGGCACAGATACGCAGTATTTT.

This chain connects TRBV11-2 to TRBJ2-7, with D possibly called TRBD1 or TRBD2 (6 bases each). The length of the CDR3 is 15 residues. Germline values: CDR1 SGHAT, CDR2 FQNNGV. Between the trimmed V and J ends, which lost 0 bases and 2 bases, there was a span of 11 bases. The CDR3 protein is CASSLDRGETYEQYF. The CDR3 bases are TGTGCCAGCAGCTTAGATAGGGGGGAAACCTACGAGCAGTACTTC.

The rearrangement links TRBV15 to TRBJ2-2; 7 nucleotides match TRBD2. V lost 0 bases to trimming and J lost 6 bases; unmatched junction nucleotides: 4. Germline V gene data show CDR1 as LNHNV and CDR2 as YYDKDF (reference sequence). The CDR3 length is 15 residues. CDR3 region: CATSRDPSGAGELFF. In nucleotides, the CDR3 is TGTGCCACCAGCAGAGACCCTAGCGGAGCCGGGGAGCTGTTTTTT.

The CDR3 nucleotides read TGCGCCAGCAGCTTGTGGGTTAGCGGCTCCTACAATGAGCAGTTCTTC. Amino acids: CASSLWVSGSYNEQFF. The chain employs TRBV5-1 and TRBJ2-1, with a weak D call TRBD2 (6 bases). Trimming removed 1 base from V and 0 bases from J, with 11 bases in between. CDR3 length equals 16 residues. CDR1 and CDR2 from the germline V gene are SGHRS and YFSETQ.

This clone has a single count. V gene TRBV2 combines with J gene TRBJ2-7; 10 nucleotides match TRBD1. Germline-derived CDR1 and CDR2 are SNHLY and FYNNEI. The CDR3 spans 15 residues. The junction had 11 bases not matched to a gene; V was cut back by 6 bases and J by 6 bases. The CDR3 DNA reads as TGTGCCAGCAGCGCAAAGGGACAGGGGCTTGTCGAGCAGTACTTC. Residues: CASSAKGQGLVEQYF.

The J gene is TRBJ2-6, the V gene TRBV13; no definite D call. V shed 5 bases and J shed 2 bases, with 13 bases lying between them. Germline values: CDR1 PRHDT, CDR2 FYEKMQ (reference sequence). The CDR3 spans 16 residues. The CDR3 DNA reads TGTGCCAGCAGCCCGACCTCAGACGCTGGGGCCAACGTCCTGACTTTC. It translates to CASSPTSDAGANVLTF. Filled out from reference TRBV13 and TRBJ2-6, the complete variable domain reads AAGVIQSPRHLIKEKRETATLKCYPIPRHDTVYWYQQGPGQDPQFLISFYEKMQSDKGSIPDRFSAQQFSDYHSELNMSSLELGDSALYFCASSPTSDAGANVLTFGAGSRLTVL.

The chain employs TRBV27 and TRBJ2-7; D is unclear. CDR1 and CDR2 (germline): MNHEY, SMNVEV (reference sequence). V dropped 6 bases and J dropped 5 bases, with 17 bases sitting between them. The CDR3 has 14 residues. CDR3 sequence: CASRLLEDLDEQYF. CDR3 bases: TGTGCCAGCAGACTCTTAGAGGACCTTGACGAGCAGTACTTC.

This chain joins TRBV6-6 and TRBJ2-1; 8 bases are a match to TRBD2. The CDR3 contains 16 residues. J lost 10 bases, V lost 6 bases, and 17 bases had no gene match. Germline V gene lookup returns CDR1 MNHNY and CDR2 SVGAGI (reference sequence). CDR3: CASSALGGSGSGEQFF. CDR3 bases: TGTGCCAGCAGCGCCCTGGGGGGGAGCGGGAGCGGAGAGCAGTTCTTC.

J is TRBJ1-2 and V is TRBV14, with 7 nucleotides matching TRBD1. This CDR3 region has 15 residues. Germline assignment: CDR1 SGHDN and CDR2 FVKESK. The V and J ends lost 5 bases and 2 bases, in that order; junction bases with no gene match: 8. As DNA, the CDR3 is TGTGCCAGCAGCAGAGAAGGGGGCTCGAACTATGGCTACACCTTC. Its translation: CASSREGGSNYGYTF.

The genes are TRBV7-9 and TRBJ1-1; weak D call: TRBD1 (6 bases). CDR1 and CDR2 from the germline V gene are SEHNR and FQNEAQ (reference sequence). Trimming pared 0 bases from V and 1 base from J, leaving 15 bases between. This CDR3 contains 17 residues. Here the CDR3 reads CASSLAWQGPENTEAFF. The CDR3 nucleotides are TGTGCCAGCAGCTTAGCGTGGCAGGGGCCCGAGAACACTGAAGCTTTCTTT.

The CDR3 protein is CASSLASGRYNEQFF. The CDR3 DNA is TGTGCCAGCAGCTTAGCCAGCGGACGCTACAATGAGCAGTTCTTC. The chain uses TRBV13 and TRBJ2-1; D perhaps matches TRBD2 (5 bases). V was pared by 1 base and J by 3 bases, with 10 bases between. The germline V gene has CDR1 PRHDT and CDR2 FYEKMQ (reference sequence). The CDR3 runs 15 residues. The variable domain in full, with the rest retrieved from reference TRBV13 and TRBJ2-1, is AAGVIQSPRHLIKEKRETATLKCYPIPRHDTVYWYQQGPGQDPQFLISFYEKMQSDKGSIPDRFSAQQFSDYHSELNMSSLELGDSALYFCASSLASGRYNEQFFGPGTRLTVL.

The V call is TRBV6-5, the J call TRBJ1-2; no clear D gene. CDR1 and CDR2 (germline): MNHEY, SVGAGI. Trimming removed 4 bases from V and 2 bases from J, with 8 bases in between. CDR3 length: 13 amino acids. For the CDR3, the DNA is TGTGCCAGCAGTTCCTTCGGGAACTATGGCTACACCTTC. Translated: CASSSFGNYGYTF.

The chain couples TRBV7-8 to TRBJ2-3; 10 bases match TRBD2. The CDR3 is made up of 17 amino acids. V dropped 1 base and J dropped 0; count of bases not matched to a gene: 4. Germline CDR1 reads SGHVS; CDR2 reads FQNEAQ. CDR3 sequence reads: CASSLVTSGASTDTQYF. The CDR3 coding sequence is TGTGCCAGCAGCTTAGTAACTAGCGGGGCTAGCACAGATACGCAGTATTTT.

The J gene is TRBJ1-4, the V gene TRBV19; TRBD1 aligns across 9 bases. The CDR3 is 18 residues long. Germline trimming cut 3 bases from V and 7 bases from J; bases unmatched to any gene: 15. CDR1 LNHDA and CDR2 SQIVND come from the germline V gene (reference sequence). The DNA of the CDR3 is TGTGCCAGTAGTATCACCCATCTCCGGACAGGGGCAAGTGAAAAACTGTTTTTT. Translated, it gives CASSITHLRTGASEKLFF.